This is a list of T cell receptor beta chains from one sample in a study of technical replicates of blood from a handful of donors. Here immunoSEQ multiplex PCR was the method, and the copy in TCRdb shows in-frame clones only, minus some. The sample records fewer than 85,000 clones, 90% to 98% being singletons. Material for sequencing was T cells isolated from PBMCs. The receptor source for this set is a human donor in good health. The CDR3 runs from the conserved cysteine through the conserved F or W. D genes are given only for firm matches. Some rows have no size entry. The others give once, few or many, or a class for an expanded clone.

16	TRBV7-3	NA	TRBD2	TRBJ2-3	TGTGCCAGCAGCTCCGGACTAGCGGGAGGGCCAGATACGCAGTATTTT	CASSSGLAGGPDTQYF
16	TRBV7-9	NA	TRBD2	TRBJ2-7	TGTGCCAGCAGGCTTAAACTAGCGGGAGGGCCTGAGGAGCAGTACTTC	CASRLKLAGGPEEQYF
15	TRBV19	once	TRBD1	TRBJ1-5	TGTGCCAGTAGTACGACAGGGGGTAGCAATCAGCCCCAGCATTTT	CASSTTGGSNQPQHF
15	TRBV7-2	NA	TRBD1	TRBJ1-6	TGTGCCAGCAGCTTAGGGACAGGGGTTAATTCACCCCTCCACTTT	CASSLGTGVNSPLHF
15	TRBV6-1	once	NA	TRBJ2-7	TGTGCCAGCAGTGCGGGGAGGCCCAGCTCCTACGAGCAGTACTTC	CASSAGRPSSYEQYF
14	TRBV28	NA	NA	TRBJ2-7	TGTGCCAGCAGTAAACAGGGCAGCTCCTACGAGCAGTACTTC	CASSKQGSSYEQYF
15	TRBV27	NA	NA	TRBJ1-2	TGTGCCAGCAGTTTATCCAGGGACACCCACTATGGCTACACCTTC	CASSLSRDTHYGYTF
14	TRBV6-1	NA	NA	TRBJ2-2	TGTGCCAGCCGCCCCGACAGTACAGCCGGGGAGCTGTTTTTT	CASRPDSTAGELFF
16	TRBV6-5	NA	NA	TRBJ1-3	TGTGCCAGCAGTTACTCGCGACAGGTCTCTGGAAACACCATATATTTT	CASSYSRQVSGNTIYF
12	TRBV5-6	NA	NA	TRBJ2-7	TGTGCCAGCAGCTTGGTTAGCAGCGAGCAGTACTTC	CASSLVSSEQYF
16	TRBV28	NA	TRBD1	TRBJ1-5	TGTGCCAGCAGTCACTTCCGGGACAGGGTAAATCAGCCCCAGCATTTT	CASSHFRDRVNQPQHF
12	TRBV4-3	NA	NA	TRBJ1-1	TGCGCCAGCAGCCCCCAGCAGGGGGAAGCTTTCTTT	CASSPQQGEAFF
14	TRBV11-3	NA	NA	TRBJ1-4	TGTGCCAGCAGCTTAGATCGGGGAACGGAAAAACTGTTTTTT	CASSLDRGTEKLFF
20	TRBV19	once	TRBD2	TRBJ2-2	TGTGCCAGTAGTATAGTTCCGAAAACCGGGACTAGCGGATTCACCGGGGAGCTGTTTTTT	CASSIVPKTGTSGFTGELFF
14	TRBV11-3	NA	NA	TRBJ2-7	TGTGCCAGCAGCTTATCCGGGACTGCCTACGAGCAGTACTTC	CASSLSGTAYEQYF
15	TRBV4-1	NA	TRBD2	TRBJ2-1	TGCGCCAGCAGCCAAGTAGTTGCTAGCGGGAGCTTGCAGTTCTTC	CASSQVVASGSLQFF
16	TRBV5-4	NA	TRBD2	TRBJ2-1	TGTGCCAGCAGCTTGCTGGAGCGGGAGGGGTTTAATGAGCAGTTCTTC	CASSLLEREGFNEQFF
14	TRBV5-1	NA	NA	TRBJ2-7	TGCGCCAGCAGCTTGGAAGATGCAGGGTACGAGCAGTACTTC	CASSLEDAGYEQYF
13	TRBV19	NA	NA	TRBJ2-7	TGTGCCAGTAGTATAGACAGGGCCTACGAGCAGTACTTC	CASSIDRAYEQYF
13	TRBV10-1	NA	TRBD2	TRBJ2-5	TGCGCCAGCAGTGTACTAGCGGGAGAGACCCAGTACTTC	CASSVLAGETQYF
14	TRBV5-4	NA	NA	TRBJ2-1	TGTGCCAGCAGCTTGGCCGGGGGAAGGAATGAGCAGTTCTTC	CASSLAGGRNEQFF
15	TRBV2	NA	TRBD1	TRBJ2-5	TGTGCCAGCAGCTTTCGACAGGGAGAGTCTGAGACCCAGTACTTC	CASSFRQGESETQYF
13	TRBV9	NA	NA	TRBJ1-3	TGTGCCAGCAGCGTAGACCGACAAACCTCCATATATTTT	CASSVDRQTSIYF
15	TRBV7-8	NA	NA	TRBJ1-2	TGTGCCAGCAGCTTAGGGGAGGGACTAGACTATGGCTACACCTTC	CASSLGEGLDYGYTF
14	TRBV29-1	NA	NA	TRBJ2-1	TGCAGCGTTGTATTGAGGGTAACCTACAATGAGCAGTTCTTC	CSVVLRVTYNEQFF
16	TRBV25-1	NA	NA	TRBJ2-1	TGTGCCAGCAGTGAAGCCGGGACTCATAGGGACAATGAGCAGTTCTTC	CASSEAGTHRDNEQFF
17	TRBV4-1	NA	TRBD1	TRBJ1-5	TGCGCCAGCAGCCAAGATCCGGGACAGGGGGCTCTTCAGCCCCAGCATTTT	CASSQDPGQGALQPQHF
15	TRBV14	few	NA	TRBJ2-4	TGTGCCAGCAGCCATCTGGACGGACAATACCACATTCAGTACTTC	CASSHLDGQYHIQYF
15	TRBV9	NA	TRBD2	TRBJ2-1	TGTGCCAGCAGCGGGGGGGGAGCCAGTTCCCATGAGCAGTTCTTC	CASSGGGASSHEQFF
11	TRBV30	NA	NA	TRBJ2-1	TGTGCCTGGAGTGTCGGACTGGAGCAGTTCTTC	CAWSVGLEQFF
13	TRBV12-5	NA	NA	TRBJ1-1	TGTGCTAGTGGTTACACCAAGAACACTGAAGCTTTCTTT	CASGYTKNTEAFF
12	TRBV28	NA	TRBD1	TRBJ2-7	TGTGCCGGACAGGGGCCGTCCTACGAGCAGTACTTC	CAGQGPSYEQYF
15	TRBV28	NA	NA	TRBJ2-6	TGTGCCAGCAGTGATACAGTATCCGGGGCCAACGTCCTGACTTTC	CASSDTVSGANVLTF
16	TRBV5-4	NA	TRBD2	TRBJ2-3	TGTGCCAGCAGCCTAAGACTAGCGGGGATTTCAGATACGCAGTATTTT	CASSLRLAGISDTQYF
14	TRBV11-2	NA	NA	TRBJ2-7	TGTGCCAGCAGCTTAGGCCAGGTCCTTTACGAGCAGTACTTC	CASSLGQVLYEQYF
15	TRBV6-5	NA	NA	TRBJ1-2	TGTGCCAGCAGTTACAACAGGGAGGGGTACTATGGCTACACCTTC	CASSYNREGYYGYTF
16	TRBV5-8	NA	NA	TRBJ2-6	TGTGCCAGCCTCGGCCGCCTGAGGGCCGGGGCCAACGTCCTGACTTTC	CASLGRLRAGANVLTF
11	TRBV10-3	NA	NA	TRBJ1-1	TGTGCCATCAGTGCTCAGAATGAAGCTTTCTTT	CAISAQNEAFF
15	TRBV5-1	NA	NA	TRBJ1-2	TGCGCCAGCAGCTTGACGGAGAGCCTCGGCGGTGGCTACACCTTC	CASSLTESLGGGYTF
14	TRBV28	NA	NA	TRBJ2-7	TGTGCCAGCAGTTTGGTTCCCAGCTCCTACGAGCAGTACTTC	CASSLVPSSYEQYF
16	TRBV9	NA	NA	TRBJ2-7	TGTGCCAGCAGCGTAGGTTTGTGGGCAAGAAAAGGCGAGCAGTACTTC	CASSVGLWARKGEQYF
15	TRBV14	NA	NA	TRBJ2-5	TGTGCCAGCAGCCAAGGTACGTGGGCCCAAGAGACCCAGTACTTC	CASSQGTWAQETQYF
15	TRBV30	NA	TRBD1	TRBJ2-7	TGTGCCTGGAGCTACGGGACAGGGCCAACCTACGAGCAGTACTTC	CAWSYGTGPTYEQYF
14	TRBV27	NA	NA	TRBJ2-7	TGTGCCAGCAGTCTGGCGGGGTCAGCCTACGAGCAGTACTTC	CASSLAGSAYEQYF
13	TRBV11-3	few	TRBD2	TRBJ2-7	TGTGCCACCATGAGCGGGACGTCCTACGAGCAGTACTTC	CATMSGTSYEQYF
14	TRBV6-5	NA	TRBD1	TRBJ2-5	TGTGCCAGCAGCGGACAGGTGGTAGAAGAGACCCAGTACTTC	CASSGQVVEETQYF
16	TRBV5-1	NA	NA	TRBJ1-4	TGCGCCAGCAGTCTTCTTGGGAGAGCACTTAATGAAAAACTGTTTTTT	CASSLLGRALNEKLFF
13	TRBV10-3	NA	NA	TRBJ1-1	TGTGCCATCAGGGGTAGGGAGGACACTGAAGCTTTCTTT	CAIRGREDTEAFF
18	TRBV7-2	NA	TRBD2	TRBJ2-3	TGTGCCAGCAGCTTCATGGCGGTAGCGGGAGCACGCACAGATACGCAGTATTTT	CASSFMAVAGARTDTQYF
16	TRBV6-5	NA	TRBD2	TRBJ2-7	TGTGCCAGCAGTTCCACCGGGACTAGCGGATCTTACGAGCAGTACTTC	CASSSTGTSGSYEQYF
14	TRBV11-2	NA	TRBD2	TRBJ2-7	TGTGCCAGCAGCCTCGGGGGGGCCGACTACGAGCAGTACTTC	CASSLGGADYEQYF
15	TRBV10-3	NA	TRBD1	TRBJ1-1	TGTGCCATCAGTGATACCGGGACAGCGAACACTGAAGCTTTCTTT	CAISDTGTANTEAFF
13	TRBV9	NA	TRBD1	TRBJ2-7	TGTGCCAGCAGCGGGGGACAGTCCTACGAGCAGTACTTC	CASSGGQSYEQYF